A selection of T cell receptor beta chains follows, all from one sample in a study of OX40 agonist ivuxolimab in advanced cancers. Assay used: immunoSEQ multiplex PCR; TCRdb lists only in-frame clones, some missing. The top ten hold 0.81% of the sample, which has 100,000 to 150,000 clones, just under 95% seen once. Sequencing used CD4+ or CD8+ T cells sorted from blood, obtained in a trial of the OX40 agonist ivuxolimab. The origin of the receptors is an adult with an advanced solid tumor such as melanoma, head and neck, liver or kidney cancer. The CDR3 runs from the conserved cysteine through the conserved F or W.

V: TRBV5-4
J: TRBJ2-7
CDR3: CASSLGPGGPYEQYF

V: TRBV19
J: TRBJ2-2
CDR3: CASSGTPGGTGELFF

V: TRBV7-2
J: TRBJ2-5
CDR3: CASSLVSGDGETQYF

V: TRBV5-1
J: TRBJ2-7
CDR3: CASSLEGSSYEQYF

V: TRBV19
J: TRBJ1-1
CDR3: CASSQSPVGTEAFF

V: TRBV10-1
J: TRBJ2-7
CDR3: CASSEAGGLSYEQYF

V: TRBV9
J: TRBJ1-6
CDR3: CASSGRDAYNSPLHF

V: TRBV27
J: TRBJ2-2
CDR3: CASSSSGSSGSWGGELFF

V: TRBV5-8
J: TRBJ1-1
CDR3: CASSRVGVNTEAFF

V: TRBV19
J: TRBJ1-2
CDR3: CASSMGPGGYTF

V: TRBV5-8
J: TRBJ2-1
CDR3: CASSLRLAGGGPLYNEQFF

V: TRBV5-1
J: TRBJ2-7
CDR3: CASSGGTSGAYEQYF

V: TRBV4-1
J: TRBJ1-5
CDR3: CASSREQGGQPQHF

V: TRBV11-2
J: TRBJ2-2
CDR3: CASSLERLVTGELFF

V: TRBV19
J: TRBJ1-1
CDR3: CASTPVGAGGGLEAFF

V: TRBV7-7
J: TRBJ2-4
CDR3: CASSRYLRGQALAKNIQYF

V: TRBV9
J: TRBJ2-7
CDR3: CASSVGVNYEQYF

V: TRBV27
J: TRBJ1-6
CDR3: CASSLGGPVNSPLHF

V: TRBV9
J: TRBJ2-1
CDR3: CASSASGVYNEQFF

V: TRBV6-5
J: TRBJ1-5
CDR3: CVSSSRRGQPQHF

V: TRBV2
J: TRBJ2-7
CDR3: CASRAGSHEQYF

V: TRBV11-3
J: TRBJ2-3
CDR3: CASGTGGSTDTQYF

V: TRBV4-3
J: TRBJ2-5
CDR3: CASSQGSGRPSQETQYF

V: TRBV18
J: TRBJ2-5
CDR3: CASSPGSQETQYF